The 5 T cell receptor beta chains below come from one sample, sequenced in a study of blood T cell repertoires in COVID-19. Sequencing used immunoSEQ multiplex PCR; TCRdb keeps in-frame clones, though not all of them. The sample lists 200,000 to 300,000 clones, approximately 87% occurring once. Material for sequencing was peripheral blood. The receptors stem from a woman in her 40s who had recovered from COVID-19.

V is TRBV12-5 and J is TRBJ2-7, with a tentative D call TRBD2 (5 bases). The CDR3 runs to 14 residues. The V end lost 6 bases, the J end lost 6 bases, and 18 bases lay between the germline ends. The germline V gene has CDR1 LGHNT and CDR2 FRNRAP. In DNA, the CDR3 is TGTGCTAGTGGCCGGGGATTCCCCCTCCTCGAGCAGTACTTC. Translated, it gives CASGRGFPLLEQYF.

This clone has just a few counts. This chain joins TRBV7-9 and TRBJ2-7; TRBD1 agrees at 8 bases. CDR3 size: 15 residues. With 5 bases clipped from V and 0 bases from J, the junction kept 6 bases outside the gene matches. From germline, CDR1 is SEHNR and CDR2 FQNEAQ (reference sequence). CDR3 DNA: TGTGCCAGCAGCCCGAGGACAGGGAACTCCTACGAGCAGTACTTC. This translates into CASSPRTGNSYEQYF.

This sequence joins TRBV5-8 and TRBJ1-5; TRBD1 matches at 9 bases. V shed 1 base, J shed 6 bases, and the junction held 5 bases outside the gene matches. Per the germline V gene, CDR1 is SGHTS and CDR2 is YDEGEE. The CDR3 is 15 amino acids. CDR3 residues: CASSLRTGAFQPQHF. The CDR3 coding sequence is TGTGCCAGCAGCTTGAGGACAGGGGCGTTTCAGCCCCAGCATTTT.

This chain connects TRBV6-5 to TRBJ1-2, with D maybe TRBD1 (5 bases). Trimming shortened V by 7 bases and J by 3 bases, and 15 bases separated the two germline ends. The length of the CDR3 is 14 residues. The germline V gene has CDR1 MNHEY and CDR2 SVGAGI. The CDR3 loop is CASKEWGAHYGYTF. In DNA, the CDR3 is TGTGCCAGCAAGGAATGGGGCGCACACTATGGCTACACCTTC.

The rearrangement uses TRBV19 and TRBJ1-2; possibly TRBD1 for D (5 bases). The CDR3 has 14 residues. Trimming left V 3 bases short and J 3 bases short, with 11 bases between. CDR1 is LNHDA and CDR2 is SQIVND in the germline V gene (reference sequence). CDR3 amino acids: CASSIVGADYGYTF. The CDR3 nucleotides read TGTGCCAGTAGTATTGTAGGGGCGGACTATGGCTACACCTTC. Looking up the rest from reference TRBV19 and TRBJ1-2 gives the full variable domain: DGGITQSPKYLFRKEGQNVTLSCEQNLNHDAMYWYRQDPGQGLRLIYYSQIVNDFQKGDIAEGYSVSREKKESFPLTVTSAQKNPTAFYLCASSIVGADYGYTFGSGTRLTVV.